This passage covers 14 T cell receptor beta chains from one sample sequenced in a study of T cells after yellow fever vaccination. TCRdb called the 5' RACE reads again in MiXCR, with one record for every CDR3 protein. This sample has about 360,000 distinct CDR3 sequences, with approximately 6% found just once. The sequencing here drew on PBMCs, taken 5 days after the yellow fever booster vaccination. The receptors were gathered from a man aged 25 to 40 who received the YFV17D yellow fever vaccine.

The chain uses TRBV7-2 and TRBJ2-1, with D perhaps TRBD2 (5 bases). Germline V gene lookup returns CDR1 SGHTA and CDR2 FQGNSA. The CDR3 consists of 15 residues. The V end was cut by 8 bases, the J end by 6 bases, with 20 bases between. The CDR3 region has the DNA TGTGCCAGCCTGCCCGTAGTAGCGCAATCCAATGAGCAGTTCTTC. Its protein is CASLPVVAQSNEQFF.

Many counts were recorded for this clonotype. The CDR3 nucleotides are TGCAGTGCCCGACGACCGGGGGCCCGGGGAGAGACCCAGTACTTC. Protein product: CSARRPGARGETQYF. This chain joins TRBV20-1 and TRBJ2-5, with D perhaps being TRBD1 or TRBD2 (6 bases each). Germline CDR1 reads DFQATT; CDR2 reads SNEGSKA (reference sequence). The germline V and J ends were trimmed by 6 bases and 4 bases, with 21 bases remaining between them. This CDR3 comprises 15 residues.

This clonotype was counted many times. The gene calls are TRBV5-1 and TRBJ2-1, with a possible D match to TRBD1 (5 bases). Germline CDR1 SGHRS, CDR2 YFSETQ. The germline V and J ends were trimmed by 5 bases and 0 bases, with 15 bases remaining between them. CDR3 length equals 16 residues. This chain's CDR3 is CASRPQGTSSYNEQFF. The CDR3 region has the DNA TGCGCCAGCAGGCCTCAGGGTACTTCCTCCTACAATGAGCAGTTCTTC.

The V and J genes are TRBV11-2 and TRBJ2-6, with 11 bases fitting TRBD1. Germline CDR1 and CDR2: SGHAT and FQNNGV. Losses at the gene ends were 5 bases for V and 2 bases for J; bases not matched to a gene: 8. The CDR3 loop spans 18 amino acids. CDR3 amino acids: CASSLHGQGAPGANVLTF. DNA of the CDR3: TGTGCCAGCAGCCTCCACGGACAGGGGGCACCTGGGGCCAACGTCCTGACTTTC.

This clonotype was seen a few times. The J gene is TRBJ2-3, the V gene TRBV29-1, with D perhaps TRBD2 (5 bases). Germline CDR1 is SQVTM and CDR2 is ANQGSEA. V was pared by 6 bases and J by 2 bases, with 12 bases between. CDR3 length equals 13 residues. This CDR3 reads CSVMSGDTDTQYF. The CDR3, as DNA: TGCAGCGTGATGAGCGGTGACACAGATACGCAGTATTTT.

This clonotype was seen repeatedly, ten times or more. This chain uses TRBV5-1 with TRBJ2-7; 9 bases line up with TRBD2. The CDR3 is 15 amino acids. J was trimmed by 5 bases and V by 4 bases; bases with no gene match: 10. Germline V CDR1 and CDR2: SGHRS, YFSETQ. The CDR3 nucleotides read TGCGCCAGCAGCGAAGTAGCGGGAGTCCCGAACGAGCAGTACTTC. Translation gives CASSEVAGVPNEQYF.

There are a few counts of this clonotype. The genes are TRBV20-1 and TRBJ2-3; D call uncertain. V shed 6 bases and J shed 2 bases, with 9 bases lying between them. There are 12 residues in the CDR3. The germline V gene encodes CDR1 DFQATT and CDR2 SNEGSKA (reference sequence). CDR3 region: CSALRNTDTQYF. The CDR3 DNA reads TGCAGTGCCTTGCGGAACACAGATACGCAGTATTTT.

This clonotype was counted between two and nine times. The chain's CDR3 is CASSGSREGHYEQFF. The CDR3 nucleotides are TGTGCCAGCAGCGGTTCGAGGGAGGGGCATTATGAGCAGTTCTTC. The chain employs TRBV7-6 and TRBJ2-1; 7 nucleotides match TRBD2. J was trimmed by 8 bases and V by 5 bases; bases with no gene match: 12. Germline loops: CDR1 SGHVS, CDR2 FNYEAQ. The CDR3 covers 15 residues.

This clonotype was counted many times. This chain links TRBV5-8 with TRBJ2-5; weak D call: TRBD1 (8 bases). CDR1 is SGHTS and CDR2 is YDEGEE in the germline V gene. Deletions cut 0 bases from V and 5 bases from J, with 14 bases between. The CDR3 is 15 residues long. CDR3 residues: CASSLGRGTGETQYF. Written as DNA, the CDR3 is TGTGCCAGCAGCTTGGGGCGGGGGACAGGCGAGACCCAGTACTTC.

This clonotype was recorded a few times. The CDR3 protein is CSAIDSVSNQPQHF. As DNA, the CDR3 is TGCAGTGCTATAGACAGTGTTAGCAATCAGCCCCAGCATTTT. The V and J genes are TRBV20-1 and TRBJ1-5; perhaps TRBD1 as D (5 bases). Trimming stripped 4 bases from V and 0 bases from J, with 10 bases between. This CDR3 spans 14 amino acids. Germline CDR1 reads DFQATT; CDR2 reads SNEGSKA (reference sequence).

The sample holds many counts of this clonotype. The gene calls are TRBV11-2 and TRBJ2-3; 8 nucleotides align to TRBD2. The CDR3 is made up of 19 amino acids. Losses at the gene ends were 7 bases for V and 0 bases for J; bases not matched to a gene: 18. Germline V gene lookup returns CDR1 SGHAT and CDR2 FQNNGV. DNA of the CDR3: TGTGCCAGCACCCTTGATGGTAGCGGGACCTTATCTAGCACAGATACGCAGTATTTT. Translated: CASTLDGSGTLSSTDTQYF.

This clonotype was found a few times. V and J are TRBV7-2 and TRBJ1-1; no firm D call. The ends were cut back, 1 base at V and 1 base at J, with 7 bases in the middle. CDR1 and CDR2 from the germline V gene are SGHTA and FQGNSA. This CDR3 is built from 14 residues. CDR3 in DNA: TGTGCCAGCAGCTTAGGCAGGTGGAACACTGAAGCTTTCTTT. Protein product: CASSLGRWNTEAFF.

The V and J genes are TRBV19 and TRBJ2-7; 9 positions agree with TRBD2. This CDR3 comprises 13 residues. Unmatched junction bases numbered 4, after V lost 5 bases and J lost 5 bases. The germline gives CDR1 LNHDA, CDR2 SQIVND (reference sequence). The CDR3 bases are TGTGCCAGTAGTGGCAGGACTAGCGACGAGCAGTACTTC. This encodes CASSGRTSDEQYF.

This clonotype has at least ten counts. The chain uses TRBV5-1 and TRBJ2-7; a possible D gene is TRBD2 (5 bases). Germline V gives CDR1 SGHRS, CDR2 YFSETQ. V lost 4 bases to trimming and J lost 2 bases, with 13 bases between them. CDR3 size: 14 residues. CDR3 sequence reads: CASSIGLNPYEQYF. In DNA, the CDR3 is TGCGCCAGCAGCATCGGACTCAACCCCTACGAGCAGTACTTC.